This T cell receptor beta chain emerged from a study of cytomegalovirus exposure and HLA in healthy donors. Germline CDR1 and CDR2: SGHTA and FQGNSA. V gave up 3 bases and J gave up 9 bases; unmatched junction bases: 6. This CDR3 has 15 amino acids. With respect to this clone: Its antigen is not known.

Clones were read by immunoSEQ multiplex PCR, and TCRdb kept only the in-frame ones, dropping some. Among some 170,000 clones listed, roughly 90% were seen once. Points from the study as a whole: Most TCRs appeared rarely, but some public TCRs recurred in many donors. A list of approximately 150 TCR beta chains associated with cytomegalovirus was given. A few of the chains that were CMV-associated were confirmed in vitro to be specific for CMV antigens.

The sequenced material came from PBMCs. The clonotype was recovered from a young woman in good health and CMV-seropositive. The chain joins TRBV7-2 to TRBJ2-1; TRBD2 agrees at 12 bases. CDR3 sequence (DNA): TGTGCCAGCAGCTTGACTAGCGGGAGAGCTAGTGAGCAGTTCTTC. Encoded protein: CASSLTSGRASEQFF.